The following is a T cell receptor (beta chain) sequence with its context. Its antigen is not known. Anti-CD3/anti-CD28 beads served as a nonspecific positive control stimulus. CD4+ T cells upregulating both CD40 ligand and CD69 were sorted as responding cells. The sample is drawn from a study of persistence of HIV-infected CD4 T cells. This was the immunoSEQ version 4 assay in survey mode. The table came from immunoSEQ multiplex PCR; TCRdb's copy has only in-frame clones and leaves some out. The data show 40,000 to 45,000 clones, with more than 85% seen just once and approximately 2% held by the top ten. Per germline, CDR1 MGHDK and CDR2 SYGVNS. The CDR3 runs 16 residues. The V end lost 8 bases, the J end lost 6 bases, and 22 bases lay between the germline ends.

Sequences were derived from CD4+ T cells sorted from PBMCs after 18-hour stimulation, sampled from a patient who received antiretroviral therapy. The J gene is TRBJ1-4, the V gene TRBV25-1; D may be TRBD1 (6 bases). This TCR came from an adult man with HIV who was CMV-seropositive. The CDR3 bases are TGTGCCAGCGGCGGGCAGCGGGGGCAACTTGATGAAAAACTGTTTTTT. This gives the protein CASGGQRGQLDEKLFF.